This T cell receptor (beta chain) was captured in a study of early T cells in non-severe SARS-CoV-2 infection. V was trimmed by 4 bases and J by 0 bases, leaving 4 bases between them. The CDR3 runs 13 residues. TCRdb called the 5' RACE reads again in MiXCR, with one record for every CDR3 protein. The sample has more than 55,000 distinct CDR3 sequences, approximately 13% seen once. Overall study findings and caveats: VDJdb-based annotation leaned toward anti-spike CD8 responses and missed private and CD4 specificities.

Comments on this clonotype: Its antigen remains unknown.

The receptor comes from an adult who was a healthcare worker with PCR-confirmed SARS-CoV-2 infection or an uninfected control (not recorded which). The sequencing sample was made of whole blood. The V and J genes are TRBV12-3 or TRBV12-4 and TRBJ1-5; D is unclear. The CDR3 loop reads CASSWNSNQPQHF. DNA for the CDR3: TGTGCCAGCAGTTGGAATAGCAATCAGCCCCAGCATTTT.